The sequence of this TCR beta chain was determined in a study of early T cells in non-severe SARS-CoV-2 infection. The table lists this clonotype with a few counts. MiXCR was run by TCRdb on the 5' RACE reads, yielding one entry per CDR3 protein. The sample lists about 33,000 distinct CDR3 sequences; over 4.5% were seen once. V lost 3 bases, J lost 7 bases, and 16 bases lay in between. The germline CDR1 and CDR2 sequences are SQVTM and ANQGSEA. The CDR3 spans 13 residues. J is TRBJ2-7 and V is TRBV29-1; D is perhaps TRBD1 (5 bases). The sequence came from an adult who was a healthcare worker with PCR-confirmed SARS-CoV-2 infection or an uninfected control (not recorded which). The sequencing sample was made of whole blood. CDR3 sequence: CSVEIAREGEQYF. The CDR3 DNA reads as TGCAGCGTTGAGATCGCCAGGGAAGGAGAGCAGTACTTC.